This T cell receptor (beta chain) was sequenced in a study of cytomegalovirus exposure and HLA in healthy donors. Study-level results: A highly shared variant cluster was judged a likely technical artifact.

To note about this clone: Its target is not known.

Primers included in the PCR were 60 Vbeta and 13 Jbeta primers. Repertoires were generated with immunoSEQ multiplex PCR, while TCRdb's copy carries only in-frame clones and drops some. The data contain tens of thousands of clones, about 80% of them seen just once; the ten biggest clones take up 6.3%. This CDR3 contains 16 residues. The V and J ends lost 0 bases and 1 base respectively, with 12 bases between them. The sequence derives from a man between 45 and 60 years old in good health and CMV-seronegative. This rearrangement joins TRBV23-1 to TRBJ1-1; tentative D call: TRBD1 (5 bases). TRBV23-1 is filed as an ORF, its function uncertain. The material sequenced was PBMCs. Here the CDR3 DNA reads TGCGCCAGCAGTCAATCGCGTGGACACCCGAACACTGAAGCTTTCTTT. It codes for CASSQSRGHPNTEAFF.